The 7 T cell receptor beta chains given below trace back to one sample, sequenced in a study of blood T cells in healthy people across ages. For the second PCR, which ran for about 7 to 11 cycles, a sample-barcoded 5' primer and a J-beta primer mix were used. TCRdb called the 5' RACE reads again in MiXCR, with one record for every CDR3 protein. The table records over 1,500,000 distinct CDR3 sequences, about 50% of them present only once. The specimen was blood. Every receptor here comes from a woman aged 40 to 55 in good health.

The rearrangement joins TRBV6-1 to TRBJ1-2; D remains unclear. V lost 2 bases and J 4 bases, leaving 11 bases between the germline ends. Germline assignment: CDR1 MNHNS and CDR2 SASEGT. The CDR3 spans 14 residues. In DNA form, the CDR3 reads TGTGCCAGCAGTGAAAATTTGCAAGGCTATGGCTACACCTTC. Translated: CASSENLQGYGYTF.

V is TRBV7-2 and J is TRBJ2-3, with 12 bases identical to TRBD2. Germline V gene data show CDR1 as SGHTA and CDR2 as FQGNSA. V dropped 0 bases and J dropped 4; count of bases not matched to a gene: 5. The CDR3 has 17 amino acids. CDR3 loop: CASSLAVRTSGADTQYF. DNA of the CDR3: TGTGCCAGCAGCTTAGCCGTTCGGACTAGCGGGGCAGATACGCAGTATTTT.

The CDR3 nucleotides are TGTGCCAGCAGCCAAGATAGACAGCGGGAGCAGTACTTC. It encodes CASSQDRQREQYF. The chain carries TRBV3-1 and TRBJ2-7; either TRBD1 or TRBD2 may supply D (5 bases each). The germline V gene has CDR1 LGHDT and CDR2 YNNKEL (reference sequence). V gave up 0 bases and J gave up 7 bases, with 10 bases separating them. CDR3 size: 13 residues.

This clonotype was observed a handful of times. The rearrangement joins TRBV7-2 to TRBJ2-7, with 8 bases fitting TRBD1. CDR1 and CDR2 (germline): SGHTA, FQGNSA. V dropped 7 bases and J dropped 0; count of bases not matched to a gene: 11. The CDR3 runs 16 residues. The CDR3 DNA is TGTGCCAGCACCCCGACAGGACAGGGCGCCTCCTACGAGCAGTACTTC. Its translation: CASTPTGQGASYEQYF.

This clonotype was seen only a few times. The J gene is TRBJ2-3, the V gene TRBV7-2; D possibly corresponds to TRBD2 (6 bases). The CDR3 is 14 residues long. V was shortened by 6 bases and J by 2 bases, with 12 bases between the two germline ends. Germline-derived CDR1 and CDR2 are SGHTA and FQGNSA. CDR3 protein: CASSKSGFTDTQYF. The CDR3 DNA is TGTGCCAGCAGTAAAAGCGGGTTCACAGATACGCAGTATTTT.

Here the CDR3 reads CATSGVGSAQYF. The CDR3 nucleotides are TGTGCCACCAGTGGGGTTGGATCGGCGCAGTATTTT. This chain connects TRBV15 to TRBJ2-3; D remains unclear. Trimming took 6 bases from V and 10 from J, leaving 14 bases between them. The CDR3 totals 12 residues. Germline CDR1 LNHNV, CDR2 YYDKDF (reference sequence).

This clonotype was seen more than once but under ten times. The genes are TRBV20-1 and TRBJ2-5; 8 positions match TRBD2. J lost 1 base, V lost 6 bases, and 7 bases had no gene match. The CDR3 is 14 residues long. Per germline, CDR1 DFQATT and CDR2 SNEGSKA (reference sequence). The CDR3 reads CSAWSGGVQETQYF. CDR3 DNA: TGCAGTGCATGGTCCGGGGGGGTCCAAGAGACCCAGTACTTC.